This T cell receptor beta chain was captured by sequencing in a study of T cell responses to AZD1222 COVID-19 vaccine. Some clones are missing from TCRdb's copy, which holds only in-frame ones; the method was immunoSEQ multiplex PCR. Of some 150,000 clones listed, around 89% are singletons. Germline V CDR1 and CDR2: SGHAT, FQNNGV. V lost 3 bases, J lost 7 bases, and 12 bases lay in between. This CDR3 spans 14 amino acids. The chain carries TRBV11-2 and TRBJ2-2; no clear D gene. This sequence was found in an adult who received the AZD1222 COVID-19 vaccine. Sequencing was performed on peripheral blood, taken 28 days after the second AZD1222 dose. The CDR3 DNA is TGTGCCAGCAGCTTTCGGACCAGCAGCGGGGAGCTGTTTTTT. This gives the protein CASSFRTSSGELFF.